This T cell receptor beta chain came from a study of blood T cells in healthy people across ages. Through a sample-barcoded 5' primer and a J-beta primer mix, a second PCR was run for about 6 to 12 cycles. TCRdb re-derived calls from the 5' RACE reads in MiXCR, one entry per CDR3 protein. This table holds about 1,400,000 distinct CDR3 sequences, around 42% found once. The CDR3 extends over 14 amino acids. Trimming took off 8 bases at V and 5 bases at J, with 16 bases between the two ends. Germline V gene data show CDR1 as WSHSY and CDR2 as SAAADI. Donors were systemically healthy Caucasian individuals from Russia aged roughly 6 to 100 years. Isolation yielded PBMCs, at least 7 million per sample, in every case.

Sequencing was performed on blood. This chain links TRBV10-2 with TRBJ2-1, with D possibly matching TRBD1 (6 bases). The sequence derives from a woman aged 18-30 years in good health. The CDR3 DNA follows: TGCGCCAGCGGGGGCATTACTACTAACAATGAGCAGTTCTTC. Translating it yields CASGGITTNNEQFF.